The clone carrying this T cell receptor beta chain was seen more than once but under ten times. Its matching antigen is unknown. This specimen comes from a study of CD8 T cells in Susac syndrome. An amount of RNA that ranged from 0.5 to 1 ug was reverse transcribed with random hexamers. The immunoSEQ assay covered 54 Vbeta and 13 Jbeta segments for CDR3. TCRdb recomputed calls from the immunoSEQ multiplex PCR reads with MiXCR, one row per CDR3 protein. Here the sample spans hundreds of thousands of distinct CDR3 sequences, around 83% being singletons. The CDR3 covers 13 residues. The germline gives CDR1 MNHEY, CDR2 SMNVEV (reference sequence). Deletions cut 7 bases from V and 4 bases from J, with 14 bases between. The study, taken as a whole, reports: It was acknowledged by the study that relatively few individuals were included in its TCR sequencing and HLA analysis.

TCR beta sequences were obtained from blood CD8+ and CD4+ T cells. Negative isolation was applied to CD8+ and CD4+ T cells, and FACS enrichment was applied to TEMRA cells. Source material: CD8+ T cells from PBMCs. The chain has TRBV27 and TRBJ2-7; unclear D gene. The clonotype was recovered from a human donor with multiple sclerosis. The CDR3 here is CASNKGRGYEQYF. The DNA for the CDR3 is TGTGCCAGCAATAAGGGTCGAGGATACGAGCAGTACTTC.